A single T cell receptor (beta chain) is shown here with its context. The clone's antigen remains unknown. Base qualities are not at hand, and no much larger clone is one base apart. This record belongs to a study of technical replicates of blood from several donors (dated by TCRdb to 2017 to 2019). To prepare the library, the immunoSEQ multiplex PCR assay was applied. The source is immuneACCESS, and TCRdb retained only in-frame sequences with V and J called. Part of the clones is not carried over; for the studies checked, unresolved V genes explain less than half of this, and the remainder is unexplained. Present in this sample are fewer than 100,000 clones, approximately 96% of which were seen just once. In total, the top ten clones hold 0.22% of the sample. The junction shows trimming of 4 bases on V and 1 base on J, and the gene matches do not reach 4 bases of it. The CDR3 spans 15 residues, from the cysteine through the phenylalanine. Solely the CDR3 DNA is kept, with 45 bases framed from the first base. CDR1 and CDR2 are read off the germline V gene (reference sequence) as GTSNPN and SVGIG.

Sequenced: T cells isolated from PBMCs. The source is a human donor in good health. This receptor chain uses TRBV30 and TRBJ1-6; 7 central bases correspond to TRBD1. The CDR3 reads CAWNEQGSYNSPLHF. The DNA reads TGTGCCTGGAATGAACAGGGGTCCTATAATTCACCCCTCCACTTT.